This T cell receptor (beta chain) was found in a study of cytomegalovirus exposure and HLA in healthy donors (dated by TCRdb to about 2017). Context from the whole study: A later analysis indicated that the 90 to 150 validation repertoires were generated on the platform also employed for the approximately 700 repertoires of the first cohort. High-throughput TCR immunosequencing, statistical association of individual TCRs with disease status, and machine learning were combined to predict cytomegalovirus infection status. Besides the first cohort of about 730 subjects, a separate validation cohort made up of 90 to 150 different subjects was used. The study aimed to test whether cataloging public T cell receptors could reveal signatures of past pathogen exposure.

Separate from the approximately 670-subject first cohort, the validation cohort of 90 to 150 subjects was the group to which the donors belonged. About this clone: This receptor's antigen is unknown. No qualities accompany the bases; no much larger clone lies one base away.

Library generation was performed with the immunoSEQ multiplex PCR assay. The study's processing was this. To diagnose cytomegalovirus status from the catalog of TCR beta chain sequences, a statistical classification framework was built. Here the immuneACCESS table is served through TCRdb, limited to in-frame sequences with V and J called. Missing clones are a known gap in these copies; in checked studies unresolved V genes cover under half, and the rest lacks a known reason. D and trimming come from the DNA, and the V and J calls and clone size come from that table. This sample holds 90,000 to 110,000 clones; about nine tenths were observed only once. Together, the top ten hold about 2% of the sample. What the authors observed across the whole study: The classifier was reported to diagnose cytomegalovirus status with high specificity and sensitivity in both the original cohort and the validation cohort. The authors suggested that the approach could potentially be extended to other disease states and immunological phenotypes. In vitro tests confirmed that a few of the cytomegalovirus-associated TCR beta chains recognize cytomegalovirus antigens. A total of about 180 TCR beta chains were listed by the study as associated with cytomegalovirus. Across donors, most TCR sequences were observed very rarely, whereas some public TCRs were present in many individuals. In a later analysis, TCRs clustered in the first cohort were found to also tend to co-occur in the 120 validation repertoires, with about 93% of cluster scores above 0. A later analysis had no HLA typing for the validation cohort, so co-occurrence there was scored across all 130 or so repertoires.

Specimen: PBMCs. This sequence originates from a woman aged 18-29 years in good health and CMV-seronegative.

The DNA sequence is given as TGCGCCAGCAAGGAGCAAGAGACCCAGTACTTC. This sequence encodes CASKEQETQYF. The sequence joins TRBV5-1 to TRBJ2-5, with the D gene not clear enough to name. The CDR3 goes from the cysteine to the phenylalanine over 11 residues. Solely the CDR3 DNA is kept, with 33 bases framed from the first base. The germline V gene provides CDR1 SGHRS and CDR2 YFSETQ. Trimming takes 6 bases from V and 2 bases from J, and the germline ends sit 5 bases apart.